The next 31 T cell receptor beta chains were all read from a single sample in a study of shared clonotypes between healthy human individuals. Only in-frame clones appear in the TCRdb table, and some are missing; sequencing was by immunoSEQ multiplex PCR. The sample has some 1 million clones; 60% to 80% are singletons. Sequenced sample: memory CD4+ T cells sorted from blood. The subset is: CD45RA-negative fraction. The origin of the receptors is a man aged 18 to 30 in good health.

The chain combines TRBV9 with TRBJ2-7, with 9 bases lining up with TRBD2. After removal of 2 bases from V and 4 bases from J, the junction contained 16 bases not matched to a gene. Per the germline V gene, CDR1 is SGDLS and CDR2 is YYNGEE. The length of the CDR3 is 18 residues. In nucleotides, the CDR3 is TGTGCCAGCAGCGTTGGAAGTAGCGGGAGCGGTCAAGGGTACGAGCAGTACTTC. It codes for CASSVGSSGSGQGYEQYF.

This clone was picked up a small number of times. The rearrangement links TRBV19 to TRBJ1-2, with D unresolved. Trimming pared 7 bases from V and 2 bases from J, leaving 11 bases between. Looked up from germline, CDR1 is LNHDA and CDR2 is SQIVND (reference sequence). The CDR3 consists of 13 residues. Here the CDR3 DNA reads TGTGCCAGTAATCCGGTCTCCAACTATGGCTACACCTTC. Amino acid sequence: CASNPVSNYGYTF.

The chain couples TRBV20-1 to TRBJ2-7; D not resolved. This CDR3 has 10 residues. V lost 0 bases to trimming and J lost 5 bases, with 2 bases between them. Per germline, CDR1 DFQATT and CDR2 SNEGSKA (reference sequence). In nucleotides, the CDR3 is TGCAGTGCTAGAGATGACGAGCAGTACTTC. Translation gives CSARDDEQYF.

The chain uses TRBV19 and TRBJ1-1; the match to TRBD1 covers 9 bases. V shed 11 bases, J shed 4 bases, and the junction held 11 bases outside the gene matches. The CDR3 totals 14 residues. Per the germline V gene, CDR1 is LNHDA and CDR2 is SQIVND (reference sequence). As DNA, the CDR3 is TGTGCCGCCACCGGGACAGGGTATTCCACTGAAGCTTTCTTT. Translated, it gives CAATGTGYSTEAFF.

The J gene is TRBJ1-5, the V gene TRBV2; no reliable D call. V gave up 5 bases and J gave up 4 bases, with 9 bases separating them. Per the germline V gene, CDR1 is SNHLY and CDR2 is FYNNEI. The CDR3 has 13 residues. In nucleotides, the CDR3 is TGTGCCAGCAGTTTAGAGCGGAATCAGCCCCAGCATTTT. This encodes CASSLERNQPQHF. The full variable domain, completed using reference TRBV2 and TRBJ1-5, is EPEVTQTPSHQVTQMGQEVILRCVPISNHLYFYWYRQILGQKVEFLVSFYNNEISEKSEIFDDQFSVERPDGSNFTLKIRSTKLEDSAMYFCASSLERNQPQHFGDGTRLSIL.

The rearrangement uses TRBV4-1 and TRBJ2-7; a possible D gene is TRBD1 (5 bases). The CDR3 extends over 15 amino acids. V was shortened by 0 bases and J by 0 bases, with 9 bases between the two germline ends. The germline V gene has CDR1 MGHRA and CDR2 YSYEKL. The CDR3 sequence: CASSQDRVPSYEQYF. Written as DNA, the CDR3 is TGCGCCAGCAGCCAAGACAGGGTACCCTCCTACGAGCAGTACTTC.

The genes are TRBV7-9 and TRBJ2-7, with 11 bases that match TRBD2. The CDR3 contains 16 residues. J gave up 7 bases and V 2 bases, and 10 bases lay outside the gene matches. Germline loops: CDR1 SEHNR, CDR2 FQNEAQ (reference sequence). This CDR3 is CASSLTLAGGPGEQYF. In DNA form, the CDR3 reads TGTGCCAGCAGCTTAACCTTAGCGGGAGGGCCGGGGGAGCAGTACTTC.

The gene calls are TRBV29-1 and TRBJ2-6, with no clear D. The length of the CDR3 is 13 residues. The ends were cut back, 5 bases at V and 3 bases at J, with 8 bases in the middle. Per the germline V gene, CDR1 is SQVTM and CDR2 is ANQGSEA. DNA for the CDR3: TGCAGCGTTCTGTCGGGTGGGGCCAACGTCCTGACTTTC. It encodes CSVLSGGANVLTF.

The V call is TRBV4-2, the J call TRBJ2-5; 15 bases align to TRBD2. Germline CDR1 and CDR2: LGHNA and YNFKEQ. The junction had 8 bases not matched to a gene; V was cut back by 4 bases and J by 5 bases. There are 17 residues in the CDR3. The chain's CDR3 is CASSPRTSGGVGETQYF. CDR3 DNA sequence: TGTGCCAGCAGCCCGCGGACTAGCGGGGGGGTGGGGGAGACCCAGTACTTC.

This clone was observed at least ten times. The chain is built from TRBV5-6 and TRBJ2-6; possibly TRBD1 for D (6 bases). Germline CDR1 reads SGHDT; CDR2 reads YYEEEE. Trimming took off 5 bases at V and 1 base at J, with 13 bases between the two ends. CDR3 length: 16 residues. CDR3 nucleotide sequence: TGTGCCAGCAGTTTCCCCAGGGGTTCTGGGGCCAACGTCCTGACTTTC. This gives the protein CASSFPRGSGANVLTF.

This clone has a handful of counts. V and J are TRBV29-1 and TRBJ1-1; 8 positions match TRBD1. This CDR3 spans 14 amino acids. The J segment lost 4 bases and the V segment lost 0 bases, leaving 4 bases of the junction unmatched. Germline V gene data show CDR1 as SQVTM and CDR2 as ANQGSEA. CDR3 in DNA: TGCAGCGTTGAAGACAGGGGGCGTTCCACTGAAGCTTTCTTT. It translates to CSVEDRGRSTEAFF.

The genes are TRBV5-4 and TRBJ1-2; no definite D call. CDR1 is SGHNT and CDR2 is YYREEE in the germline V gene (reference sequence). CDR3 size: 12 residues. Trimming took off 0 bases at V and 11 bases at J, with 11 bases between the two ends. The DNA of the CDR3 is TGTGCCAGCAGCTTGGACCGGAACGAATACACCTTC. Residues: CASSLDRNEYTF.

This clone showed up many times. J is TRBJ2-1 and V is TRBV19, with 8 bases identical to TRBD2. This CDR3 spans 17 amino acids. CDR1 and CDR2 from the germline V gene are LNHDA and SQIVND (reference sequence). Losses at the gene ends were 0 bases for V and 4 bases for J; bases not matched to a gene: 8. The CDR3 bases are TGTGCCAGTAGTATAGACGCGGAGCGGGGGCTGTACAATGAGCAGTTCTTC. Translation gives CASSIDAERGLYNEQFF.

A word on this clone: The sample holds other DNA sequences that translate to the same CDR3. V and J are TRBV7-9 and TRBJ1-2; D ambiguous. From germline, CDR1 is SEHNR and CDR2 FQNEAQ (reference sequence). There are 13 residues in the CDR3. V shed 1 base and J shed 5 bases, with 8 bases lying between them. CDR3 loop: CASSLDGAYGYTF. The CDR3 nucleotides are TGTGCCAGCAGCTTAGACGGCGCGTATGGCTACACCTTC. Combining the CDR3 with reference TRBV7-9 and TRBJ1-2 gives the whole variable domain DTGVSQNPRHKITKRGQNVTFRCDPISEHNRLYWYRQTLGQGPEFLTYFQNEAQLEKSRLLSDRFSAERPKGSFSTLEIQRTEQGDSAMYLCASSLDGAYGYTFGSGTRLTVV.

The chain employs TRBV19 and TRBJ2-7; 10 bases agree with TRBD1. This CDR3 comprises 15 residues. Germline values: CDR1 LNHDA, CDR2 SQIVND (reference sequence). Germline trimming cut 6 bases from V and 2 bases from J; bases unmatched to any gene: 7. The CDR3 here is CASRRSDRGTYEQYF. The CDR3 DNA reads TGTGCCAGTAGGAGATCGGACAGGGGGACCTACGAGCAGTACTTC.

In its sample, this clone was seen a few times. The rearrangement joins TRBV7-2 to TRBJ2-2; D call uncertain. V lost 5 bases and J lost 5, with 6 bases in between. Per germline, CDR1 SGHTA and CDR2 FQGNSA. This CDR3 region has 12 residues. CDR3 loop: CASSNPTGELFF. For the CDR3, the DNA is TGTGCCAGCAGCAATCCAACCGGGGAGCTGTTTTTT.

This chain uses TRBV19 with TRBJ2-6; perhaps TRBD2 as D (5 bases). Per germline, CDR1 LNHDA and CDR2 SQIVND (reference sequence). With 9 bases removed from V and 3 bases from J, the gap between germline ends came to 12 bases. CDR3 length: 14 residues. The CDR3 is CASDRGNGANVLTF. The CDR3 DNA reads TGTGCCAGCGACCGGGGAAATGGGGCCAACGTCCTGACTTTC. The whole variable domain, filled in from reference TRBV19 and TRBJ2-6, reads DGGITQSPKYLFRKEGQNVTLSCEQNLNHDAMYWYRQDPGQGLRLIYYSQIVNDFQKGDIAEGYSVSREKKESFPLTVTSAQKNPTAFYLCASDRGNGANVLTFGAGSRLTVL.

This chain uses TRBV6-5 with TRBJ2-2; TRBD2 might be the D (6 bases). Trimming took off 5 bases at V and 7 bases at J, with 14 bases between the two ends. Per germline, CDR1 MNHEY and CDR2 SVGAGI. The CDR3 covers 14 residues. CDR3 sequence: CASSILGGGGELFF. The CDR3 DNA is TGTGCCAGCAGTATACTCGGGGGTGGCGGGGAGCTGTTTTTT.

This clone has more than one count but fewer than ten. The rearrangement links TRBV28 to TRBJ1-6; D call uncertain. Looked up from germline, CDR1 is MDHEN and CDR2 is SYDVKM. The germline V and J ends were trimmed by 2 bases and 11 bases, with 19 bases remaining between them. The CDR3 has 16 residues. CDR3 sequence (DNA): TGTGCCAGCAGTTTAAGCCGGCAGAGTGGTGGAGCACCCCTCCACTTT. It yields the protein CASSLSRQSGGAPLHF.

This chain links TRBV5-6 with TRBJ1-2; 9 bases match TRBD1. Germline values: CDR1 SGHDT, CDR2 YYEEEE. V was clipped by 0 bases and J by 5 bases; unmatched bases: 2. The CDR3 runs 14 residues. This CDR3 is CASSLDRGQYGYTF. The CDR3 region has the DNA TGTGCCAGCAGCTTGGACAGGGGGCAATATGGCTACACCTTC.

This rearrangement joins TRBV6-6 to TRBJ1-1; D gene unclear. Trimming pared 0 bases from V and 8 bases from J, leaving 10 bases between. Germline assignment: CDR1 MNHNY and CDR2 SVGAGI (reference sequence). The CDR3 is 13 amino acids. The chain's CDR3 is CASSYSSEGEAFF. Written as DNA, the CDR3 is TGTGCCAGCAGTTACTCGTCCGAAGGGGAAGCTTTCTTT.

The V call is TRBV10-2, the J call TRBJ2-1, with unresolved D. The germline V gene has CDR1 WSHSY and CDR2 SAAADI. The V and J ends lost 8 bases and 5 bases respectively, with 7 bases between them. This CDR3 spans 11 amino acids. The CDR3 nucleotides read TGCGCCAGCGGAAGCCACAATGAGCAGTTCTTC. Residues: CASGSHNEQFF.

The V call is TRBV5-1, the J call TRBJ2-3, with D perhaps given as TRBD1 or TRBD2 (5 bases each). Per germline, CDR1 SGHRS and CDR2 YFSETQ. The CDR3 has 17 amino acids. V was cut by 0 bases and J by 3 bases, with 17 bases left in between. The CDR3 region is CASSLVSQGSGTDTQYF. CDR3 nucleotides: TGCGCCAGCAGCTTGGTGTCCCAGGGATCGGGAACAGATACGCAGTATTTT. The variable domain in full, with the rest retrieved from reference TRBV5-1 and TRBJ2-3, is KAGVTQTPRYLIKTRGQQVTLSCSPISGHRSVSWYQQTPGQGLQFLFEYFSETQRNKGNFPGRFSGRQFSNSRSEMNVSTLELGDSALYLCASSLVSQGSGTDTQYFGPGTRLTVL.

J is TRBJ2-3 and V is TRBV10-2, with a weak D call TRBD1 (6 bases). The germline V and J ends were trimmed by 8 bases and 1 base, with 13 bases remaining between them. Germline V lookup: CDR1 WSHSY, CDR2 SAAADI. This CDR3 region has 14 residues. The CDR3 spells CASVPAGGTDTQYF. In nucleotides, the CDR3 is TGCGCCAGCGTCCCCGCAGGGGGCACAGATACGCAGTATTTT.

This chain uses TRBV5-6 with TRBJ2-3; 8 bases line up with TRBD1. Germline trimming cut 1 base from V and 0 bases from J; bases unmatched to any gene: 10. Germline CDR1 reads SGHDT; CDR2 reads YYEEEE. This CDR3 region has 18 residues. CDR3 bases: TGTGCCAGCAGCTTGATCCCTACAGGGGGAAGGAGCACAGATACGCAGTATTTT. It specifies CASSLIPTGGRSTDTQYF.

This clone was seen more than once but under ten times. The rearrangement joins TRBV6-5 to TRBJ1-2; D gene uncertain. Trimming removed 6 bases at V and 2 bases at J, with 13 bases between. This CDR3 has 14 amino acids. CDR1 is MNHEY, CDR2 SVGAGI, per germline. This chain's CDR3 is CASRKTNTNYGYTF. DNA for the CDR3: TGTGCCAGCAGGAAAACGAACACAAACTATGGCTACACCTTC.

The rearrangement joins TRBV30 to TRBJ1-2; 10 positions match TRBD1. Per the germline V gene, CDR1 is GTSNPN and CDR2 is SVGIG (reference sequence). With V trimmed by 2 bases and J by 4 bases, 7 bases remained unmatched. The CDR3 is made up of 15 amino acids. The CDR3 DNA is TGTGCCTGGAGTTTTAAGACAGGGGGCGCCTATGGCTACACCTTC. Translation gives CAWSFKTGGAYGYTF.

This clone was counted between two and nine times. The sample has other DNA sequences that encode this CDR3 too. The rearrangement uses TRBV7-8 and TRBJ2-7; no definite D call. Looked up from germline, CDR1 is SGHVS and CDR2 is FQNEAQ. The CDR3 sequence is 11 residues long. The V end lost 5 bases, the J end lost 0 bases, and 2 bases lay between the germline ends. The CDR3 DNA is TGTGCCAGCAGCCTCTCCTACGAGCAGTACTTC. The encoded protein is CASSLSYEQYF.

This clone turned up a few times. A much bigger clone sits one base away, suggesting this may be a read error. The chain has TRBV6-5 and TRBJ1-1, with 8 bases fitting TRBD1. The CDR3 is made up of 13 amino acids. In germline, CDR1 is MNHEY, CDR2 SVGAGI. The trim removed 6 bases at V and 4 bases at J, leaving 4 bases unmatched. The CDR3 protein is CASSRTGSTEAFF. The CDR3 nucleotides are TGTGCCAGCAGCCGGACAGGGAGCACTGAAGCTTTCTTT.

The chain couples TRBV7-6 to TRBJ2-7; 7 bases are a match to TRBD1. The ends lost 2 bases at V and 0 bases at J; junction bases unmatched: 7. This CDR3 has 16 residues. Germline V CDR1 and CDR2: SGHVS, FNYEAQ. The CDR3, as DNA: TGTGCCAGCAGCTTACGTAACAGGGGAAGCTCCTACGAGCAGTACTTC. Protein product: CASSLRNRGSSYEQYF. Full variable domain (missing parts from reference TRBV7-6 and TRBJ2-7): GAGVSQSPRYKVTKRGQDVALRCDPISGHVSLYWYRQALGQGPEFLTYFNYEAQQDKSGLPNDRFSAERPEGSISTLTIQRTEQRDSAMYRCASSLRNRGSSYEQYFGPGTRLTVT.

A note on this clone: Within the sample, other DNA sequences also encode this same CDR3. The CDR3 DNA reads TGTGCCAGCAGTTTGAGGGGGCGGACAGATACGCAGTATTTT. Amino acid sequence: CASSLRGRTDTQYF. The chain is built from TRBV28 and TRBJ2-3; 7 bases are shared with TRBD1. The CDR3 consists of 14 residues. V gave up 3 bases and J gave up 3 bases; unmatched junction bases: 3. Germline loops: CDR1 MDHEN, CDR2 SYDVKM.